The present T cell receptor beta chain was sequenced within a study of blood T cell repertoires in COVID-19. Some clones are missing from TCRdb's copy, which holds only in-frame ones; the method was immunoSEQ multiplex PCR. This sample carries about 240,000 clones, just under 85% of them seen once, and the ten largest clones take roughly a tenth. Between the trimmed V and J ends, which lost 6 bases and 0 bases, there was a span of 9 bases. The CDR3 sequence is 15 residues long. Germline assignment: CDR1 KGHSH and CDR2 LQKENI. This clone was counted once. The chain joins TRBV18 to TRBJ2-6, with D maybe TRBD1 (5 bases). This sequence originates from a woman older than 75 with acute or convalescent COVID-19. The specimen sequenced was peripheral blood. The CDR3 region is CASSPDSSGANVLTF. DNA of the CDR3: TGTGCCAGCTCCCCTGACAGCTCTGGGGCCAACGTCCTGACTTTC.